A single TCR beta chain is shown here with its context. Antigen unknown. PCR used 60 Vbeta primers and 13 Jbeta primers. The data were produced by immunoSEQ multiplex PCR, yet TCRdb's version contains in-frame clones alone and is incomplete. Among about 150,000 clones listed, just under 75% were seen once. The donors (healthy individuals) were bone marrow donors. This entry is derived from a study of cytomegalovirus exposure and HLA in healthy donors. Overall study: Most genotyped donors, around four fifths of about 400, had Caucasian-associated genetic ancestry. Study outcomes and limitations: Analyses of presence and absence presupposed an approximately uniform sequencing depth across donors. Most observed TCR sequences were rare, whereas some public TCRs were detected in many donors.

With 4 bases removed from V and 0 bases from J, the gap between germline ends came to 14 bases. This CDR3 is built from 16 residues. Germline loops: CDR1 MNHNS, CDR2 SASEGT. The specimen sequenced was PBMCs. This TCR derives from a woman aged 18-29 years in good health and CMV-seronegative. The V gene is TRBV6-1, the J gene TRBJ2-3; D is perhaps TRBD2 (5 bases). In DNA form, the CDR3 reads TGTGCCAGCAGTGCTTCCCTAGCAACTAGCACAGATACGCAGTATTTT. Translating gives CASSASLATSTDTQYF.